The T cell receptor (beta chain) under discussion was sequenced for a study of T cell responses to AZD1222 COVID-19 vaccine. Study-wide results and caveats: Donors, mostly white British, included more females; clonal diversity was possibly underestimated.

Here immunoSEQ multiplex PCR was the method, and the copy in TCRdb shows in-frame clones only, minus some. The table shows approximately 130,000 clones, with around 80% occurring only once. Details on this clone: Its cognate antigen is unknown.

Trimming stripped 2 bases from V and 0 bases from J, with 14 bases between. The CDR3 runs 18 residues. Germline V gene lookup returns CDR1 ENHRY and CDR2 SYGVKD. V and J are TRBV10-3 and TRBJ1-6, with a tentative D call TRBD1 (5 bases). The sequence derives from an adult who received the AZD1222 COVID-19 vaccine. The sample here was peripheral blood, taken 28 days after the second AZD1222 dose. In DNA, the CDR3 is TGTGCCATCAGTGAGGGGCGAGGGGTGAGCTCCTATAATTCACCCCTCCACTTT. Its translation: CAISEGRGVSSYNSPLHF.